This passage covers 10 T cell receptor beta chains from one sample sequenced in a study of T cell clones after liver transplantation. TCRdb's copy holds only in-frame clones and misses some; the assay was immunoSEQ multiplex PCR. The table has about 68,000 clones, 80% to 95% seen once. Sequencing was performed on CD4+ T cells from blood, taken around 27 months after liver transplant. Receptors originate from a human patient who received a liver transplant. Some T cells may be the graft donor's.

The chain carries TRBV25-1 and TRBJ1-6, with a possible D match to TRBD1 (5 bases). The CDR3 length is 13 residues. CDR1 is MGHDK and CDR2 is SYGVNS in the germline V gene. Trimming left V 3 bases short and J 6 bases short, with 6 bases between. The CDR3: CASSEGVNSPLHF. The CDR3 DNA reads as TGTGCCAGCAGTGAGGGGGTTAATTCACCCCTCCACTTT.

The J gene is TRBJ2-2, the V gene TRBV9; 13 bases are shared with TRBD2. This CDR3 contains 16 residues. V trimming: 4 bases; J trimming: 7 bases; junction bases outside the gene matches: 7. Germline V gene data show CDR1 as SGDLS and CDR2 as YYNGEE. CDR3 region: CASSPTSGRADGELFF. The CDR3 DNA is TGTGCCAGCAGCCCTACTAGCGGGAGGGCCGACGGGGAGCTGTTTTTT.

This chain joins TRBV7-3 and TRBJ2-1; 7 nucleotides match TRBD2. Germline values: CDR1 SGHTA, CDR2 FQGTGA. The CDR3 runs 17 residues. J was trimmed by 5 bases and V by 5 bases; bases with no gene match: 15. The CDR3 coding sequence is TGTGCCAGCAGCCCAACTGGGACTAAATTAACACACAATGAGCAGTTCTTC. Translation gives CASSPTGTKLTHNEQFF.

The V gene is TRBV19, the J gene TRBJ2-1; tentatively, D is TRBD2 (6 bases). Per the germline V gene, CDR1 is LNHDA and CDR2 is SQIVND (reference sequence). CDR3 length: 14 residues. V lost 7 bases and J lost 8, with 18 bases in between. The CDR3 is CASTPIGGLDEQFF. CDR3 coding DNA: TGTGCCAGTACCCCGATCGGGGGTCTGGATGAGCAGTTCTTC.

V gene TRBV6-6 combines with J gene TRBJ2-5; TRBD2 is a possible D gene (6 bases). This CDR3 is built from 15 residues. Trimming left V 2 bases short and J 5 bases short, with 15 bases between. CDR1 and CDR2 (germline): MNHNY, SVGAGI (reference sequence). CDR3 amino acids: CASSYGLGSGETQYF. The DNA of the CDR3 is TGTGCCAGCAGTTACGGCCTAGGGAGCGGGGAGACCCAGTACTTC.

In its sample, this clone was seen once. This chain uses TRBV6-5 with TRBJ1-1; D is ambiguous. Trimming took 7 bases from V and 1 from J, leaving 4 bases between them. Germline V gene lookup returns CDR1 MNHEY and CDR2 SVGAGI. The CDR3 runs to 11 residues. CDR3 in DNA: TGTGCCAGCAACGCGAACACTGAAGCTTTCTTT. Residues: CASNANTEAFF.

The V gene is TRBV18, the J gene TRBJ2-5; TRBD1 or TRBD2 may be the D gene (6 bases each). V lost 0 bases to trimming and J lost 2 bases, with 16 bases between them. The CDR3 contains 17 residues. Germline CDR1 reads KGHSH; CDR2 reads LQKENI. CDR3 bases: TGTGCCAGCTCACCACCTCGGGCTAGGGGGGAGCAAGAGACCCAGTACTTC. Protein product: CASSPPRARGEQETQYF. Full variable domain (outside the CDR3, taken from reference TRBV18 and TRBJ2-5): NAGVMQNPRHLVRRRGQEARLRCSPMKGHSHVYWYRQLPEEGLKFMVYLQKENIIDESGMPKERFSAEFPKEGPSILRIQQVVRGDSAAYFCASSPPRARGEQETQYFGPGTRLLVL.

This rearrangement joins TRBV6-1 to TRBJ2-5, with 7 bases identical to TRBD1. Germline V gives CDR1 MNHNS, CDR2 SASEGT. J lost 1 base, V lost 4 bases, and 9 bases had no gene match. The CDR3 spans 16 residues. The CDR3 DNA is TGTGCCAGCAGTGTTTTTAAGGGGGCGACCCAAGAGACCCAGTACTTC. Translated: CASSVFKGATQETQYF.

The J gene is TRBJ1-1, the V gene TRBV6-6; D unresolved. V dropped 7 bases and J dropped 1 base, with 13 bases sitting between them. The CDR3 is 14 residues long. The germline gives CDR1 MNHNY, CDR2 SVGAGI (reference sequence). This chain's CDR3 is CASILTPGNTEAFF. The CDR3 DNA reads TGTGCCAGCATCCTTACTCCCGGGAACACTGAAGCTTTCTTT.

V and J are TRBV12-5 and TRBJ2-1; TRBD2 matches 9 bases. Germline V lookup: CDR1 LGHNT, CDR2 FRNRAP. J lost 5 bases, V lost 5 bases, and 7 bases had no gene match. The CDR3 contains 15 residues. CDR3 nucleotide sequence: TGTGCTAGTGGTCGTAGCGGGAGTGGAGACAATGAGCAGTTCTTC. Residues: CASGRSGSGDNEQFF.